These 29 T cell receptor beta chains were all obtained from the same sample, sequenced in a study of long-term antiretroviral therapy in people with HIV. This was the immunoSEQ v3.0 assay at survey level. Sequencing used immunoSEQ multiplex PCR; TCRdb keeps in-frame clones, though not all of them. The sample has about 29,000 clones, approximately 93% seen once. Specimen: unsorted PBMCs, collected 6.2 years after starting antiretroviral therapy. Every receptor here comes from a man aged 40-55 years with HIV.

This clone showed up just once. The V and J genes are TRBV19 and TRBJ1-5, with D perhaps matching TRBD1 (6 bases). Per germline, CDR1 LNHDA and CDR2 SQIVND (reference sequence). The V and J ends lost 10 bases and 4 bases respectively, with 20 bases between them. This CDR3 region has 15 residues. CDR3: CATHQQGWGNQPQHF. DNA of the CDR3: TGTGCCACCCATCAACAGGGTTGGGGAAATCAGCCCCAGCATTTT.

J is TRBJ1-1 and V is TRBV4-1, with TRBD1 matching 7 bases. V lost 1 base and J lost 0; bases outside the gene matches: 14. The CDR3 runs 19 residues. Germline V gives CDR1 MGHRA, CDR2 YSYEKL. The CDR3 DNA follows: TGCGCCAGCAGCCAAGGGGGGGGAGGGGGCGATTCCATGAACACTGAAGCTTTCTTT. Residues: CASSQGGGGGDSMNTEAFF.

J is TRBJ1-4 and V is TRBV28; D ambiguous. The ends were cut back, 5 bases at V and 8 bases at J, with 12 bases in the middle. Germline-derived CDR1 and CDR2 are MDHEN and SYDVKM. CDR3 length equals 13 residues. The CDR3 sequence: CASSRGPGEKLFF. Written as DNA, the CDR3 is TGTGCCAGCAGTCGAGGACCCGGGGAAAAACTGTTTTTT.

The chain combines TRBV5-1 with TRBJ1-2; D gene ambiguous. The CDR3 sequence is 15 residues long. Deletions cut 3 bases from V and 7 bases from J, with 19 bases between. The germline V gene has CDR1 SGHRS and CDR2 YFSETQ. CDR3 amino acids: CASSSEPGAAAGYTF. In DNA, the CDR3 is TGCGCCAGCAGCTCCGAACCGGGAGCGGCAGCTGGCTACACCTTC.

V and J are TRBV19 and TRBJ1-5; TRBD1 agrees at 8 bases. V gave up 2 bases and J gave up 11 bases; unmatched junction bases: 11. The CDR3 covers 15 residues. CDR1 is LNHDA, CDR2 SQIVND, per germline (reference sequence). The CDR3 DNA follows: TGTGCCAGTAGTATACAAGACAGGGGTCAGTCGGCCCAGCATTTT. It translates to CASSIQDRGQSAQHF.

The chain joins TRBV5-6 to TRBJ2-7; the match to TRBD1 covers 9 bases. This CDR3 is 15 amino acids long. Per the germline V gene, CDR1 is SGHDT and CDR2 is YYEEEE. V gave up 4 bases and J gave up 3 bases; unmatched junction bases: 8. CDR3 region: CASSQGQGGYYEQYF. DNA for the CDR3: TGTGCCAGCAGCCAGGGACAGGGTGGTTACTACGAGCAGTACTTC.

This sequence joins TRBV4-1 and TRBJ2-7, with 10 bases that match TRBD2. The CDR3 runs to 17 residues. The germline CDR1 and CDR2 sequences are MGHRA and YSYEKL. Trimming took 2 bases from V and 0 from J; bases not matched to a gene: 7. The CDR3 sequence is CASSQTSSGRSSYEQYF. DNA for the CDR3: TGCGCCAGCAGCCAAACCTCTAGCGGGAGAAGCTCCTACGAGCAGTACTTC.

As concerns this clone: The junction does not match germline at one end; this may be a read error. V is TRBV27 and J is TRBJ2-7; 9 bases match TRBD2. Germline V lookup: CDR1 MNHEY, CDR2 SMNVEV (reference sequence). The CDR3 totals 18 residues. The CDR3 sequence: CASSISGLAGASSYEQYF. CDR3 nucleotides: TGTGCCAGCAGTATATCGGGACTAGCTGGAGCCTCGTCCTACGAGCAGTACTTC.

This rearrangement joins TRBV4-2 to TRBJ1-2; D remains unclear. V lost 0 bases and J lost 0, with 17 bases in between. This CDR3 contains 18 residues. Germline V lookup: CDR1 LGHNA, CDR2 YNFKEQ. The CDR3 sequence is CASSQEVGWQISNYGYTF. In nucleotides, the CDR3 is TGTGCCAGCAGCCAAGAGGTAGGTTGGCAGATATCTAACTATGGCTACACCTTC.

Only one count was recorded for this clone. The chain carries TRBV10-3 and TRBJ2-7, with 9 bases lining up with TRBD1. J lost 3 bases, V lost 9 bases, and 6 bases had no gene match. The CDR3 consists of 13 residues. Germline CDR1 ENHRY, CDR2 SYGVKD. CDR3 residues: CAIGTGSFYEQYF. In DNA, the CDR3 is TGTGCCATAGGGACAGGGTCTTTCTACGAGCAGTACTTC.

The CDR3 sequence is CASGSTGQLTDTQYF. The CDR3 nucleotides read TGCGCCAGCGGATCGACGGGACAGCTCACAGATACGCAGTATTTT. The chain employs TRBV5-1 and TRBJ2-3; 7 bases are a match to TRBD1. Germline lookup yields CDR1 SGHRS and CDR2 YFSETQ. CDR3 length: 15 amino acids. V was clipped by 7 bases and J by 2 bases; unmatched bases: 10.

The chain combines TRBV19 with TRBJ1-3; 7 bases fit TRBD1. Per germline, CDR1 LNHDA and CDR2 SQIVND (reference sequence). With V trimmed by 6 bases and J by 0 bases, 5 bases remained unmatched. CDR3 size: 15 residues. The CDR3 region is CASRGDSYSGNTIYF. CDR3 sequence (DNA): TGTGCCAGTAGAGGGGACAGCTACTCTGGAAACACCATATATTTT.

This clone was detected only once. DNA of the CDR3: TGTGCCAGCAGCTTAGACCCGGGACAGGCAGAGACCCAGTACTTC. Its translation: CASSLDPGQAETQYF. The rearrangement links TRBV7-2 to TRBJ2-5; 8 bases align to TRBD1. Germline-derived CDR1 and CDR2 are SGHTA and FQGNSA. The CDR3 consists of 15 residues. With 1 base clipped from V and 4 bases from J, the junction kept 5 bases outside the gene matches.

The chain combines TRBV13 with TRBJ1-1; TRBD1 aligns across 7 bases. Trimming took 10 bases from V and 0 from J; bases not matched to a gene: 8. The CDR3 contains 14 residues. Germline V gene sequence: CDR1 PRHDT, CDR2 FYEKMQ (reference sequence). CDR3 DNA sequence: TGTGCCACCAGGGCGACAGGGTTGAACACTGAAGCTTTCTTT. This encodes CATRATGLNTEAFF. Full variable domain (outside the CDR3, taken from reference TRBV13 and TRBJ1-1): AAGVIQSPRHLIKEKRETATLKCYPIPRHDTVYWYQQGPGQDPQFLISFYEKMQSDKGSIPDRFSAQQFSDYHSELNMSSLELGDSALYFCATRATGLNTEAFFGQGTRLTVV.

The chain recombines TRBV5-6 with TRBJ1-5; D not certain. CDR3 size: 13 residues. The germline V and J ends were trimmed by 0 bases and 7 bases, with 8 bases remaining between them. From germline, CDR1 is SGHDT and CDR2 YYEEEE. This CDR3 is CASSLGPDQPQHF. For the CDR3, the DNA is TGTGCCAGCAGCTTGGGTCCGGACCAGCCCCAGCATTTT.

J is TRBJ2-1 and V is TRBV30, with 8 bases aligning to TRBD2. The CDR3 runs 15 residues. V shed 2 bases and J 5 bases; nucleotides not matched to a gene: 8. From germline, CDR1 is GTSNPN and CDR2 SVGIG (reference sequence). Written as DNA, the CDR3 is TGTGCCTGGAGTCGGGAGGGAACCTTTCACAATGAGCAGTTCTTC. As protein: CAWSREGTFHNEQFF.

The gene calls are TRBV15 and TRBJ2-3; 16 nucleotides align to TRBD2. This CDR3 contains 16 residues. In germline, CDR1 is LNHNV, CDR2 YYDKDF (reference sequence). The V segment lost 5 bases and the J segment 5 bases; nucleotides outside the gene matches: 4. CDR3 protein: CATSGTSGRALDTQYF. CDR3 bases: TGTGCCACCAGCGGGACTAGCGGGAGGGCCCTAGATACGCAGTATTTT.

The V call is TRBV7-9, the J call TRBJ2-7; D is tentatively TRBD1 or TRBD2 (6 bases each). Germline lookup yields CDR1 SEHNR and CDR2 FQNEAQ (reference sequence). The V end lost 5 bases, the J end lost 4 bases, and 15 bases lay between the germline ends. The CDR3 totals 14 residues. CDR3 in DNA: TGTGCCAGCAGCCCCGGAGGGGGTGTTTACGAGCAGTACTTC. Translating gives CASSPGGGVYEQYF.

The chain employs TRBV5-4 and TRBJ2-3, with 11 bases matching TRBD2. V lost 4 bases and J lost 5; bases outside the gene matches: 6. This CDR3 comprises 15 residues. The V gene's germline CDR1 is SGHNT and CDR2 YYREEE (reference sequence). The CDR3 DNA sequence: TGTGCCAGCAGCCGGGGGGGACTAGCGGAAGATACGCAGTATTTT. Amino acid sequence: CASSRGGLAEDTQYF.

The chain employs TRBV23-1 and TRBJ2-7; D possibly matches TRBD1 or TRBD2 (6 bases each). TRBV23-1 is annotated as an ORF whose role is uncertain. This CDR3 contains 16 residues. Trimming cost V 11 bases and J 6 bases, with 29 bases left between them. The CDR3 loop reads CAPEDPGAAPSPEQYF. CDR3 bases: TGCGCCCCAGAGGACCCGGGGGCAGCTCCCTCTCCCGAGCAGTACTTC.

This chain links TRBV30 with TRBJ2-7, with TRBD2 matching over 8 bases. CDR1 and CDR2 from the germline V gene are GTSNPN and SVGIG (reference sequence). The V gene end was trimmed by 2 bases and the J gene end by 9 bases; junction bases not matched to a gene: 12. The CDR3 sequence is 14 residues long. The CDR3 loop reads CAWSLLAASMVQYF. In nucleotides, the CDR3 is TGTGCCTGGAGTTTACTAGCGGCCTCCATGGTGCAGTACTTC.

The chain joins TRBV5-1 to TRBJ1-2; D is unresolved. This CDR3 region has 13 residues. The V end lost 0 bases, the J end lost 6 bases, and 9 bases lay between the germline ends. The germline gives CDR1 SGHRS, CDR2 YFSETQ. This CDR3 reads CASSLAETDGYTF. The CDR3 DNA sequence: TGCGCCAGCAGCTTGGCCGAGACGGATGGCTACACCTTC.

The chain is built from TRBV6-6 and TRBJ2-4; D is ambiguous. This CDR3 region has 16 residues. CDR1 and CDR2 from the germline V gene are MNHNY and SVGAGI (reference sequence). V gave up 5 bases and J gave up 0 bases, with 14 bases separating them. The CDR3 loop reads CASSPRTDRAKNIQYF. DNA of the CDR3: TGTGCCAGCAGTCCCCGTACCGACCGAGCCAAAAACATTCAGTACTTC.

The V and J genes are TRBV19 and TRBJ1-1, with D perhaps matching TRBD1 (5 bases). CDR3 size: 10 residues. The V gene lost 8 bases and the J gene lost 11 bases, with 12 bases spanning the gap. Germline V lookup: CDR1 LNHDA, CDR2 SQIVND (reference sequence). CDR3 coding DNA: TGTGCCAGTGGGGGTCGTCTGGCTTTCTTT. Its protein is CASGGRLAFF.

The chain employs TRBV6-1 and TRBJ2-5; the match to TRBD2 covers 9 bases. The CDR3 spans 14 residues. CDR1 and CDR2 (germline): MNHNS, SASEGT. Losses at the gene ends were 6 bases for V and 2 bases for J; bases not matched to a gene: 4. The CDR3 DNA is TGTGCCAGCAGAGCGGGGGGCACGCAAGAGACCCAGTACTTC. This sequence encodes CASRAGGTQETQYF.

This clone was observed a single time. This sequence joins TRBV2 and TRBJ2-7; tentatively, D is TRBD1 (6 bases). Germline V lookup: CDR1 SNHLY, CDR2 FYNNEI. This CDR3 has 14 amino acids. V was clipped by 5 bases and J by 3 bases, with 14 bases between them. The CDR3, as DNA: TGTGCCAGCAGTCAACTCCGACAGGTCTACGAGCAGTACTTC. This sequence encodes CASSQLRQVYEQYF.

The chain carries TRBV28 and TRBJ2-5, with 8 bases fitting TRBD1. The CDR3 sequence is 14 residues long. The germline V gene encodes CDR1 MDHEN and CDR2 SYDVKM. V gave up 4 bases and J gave up 5 bases; unmatched junction bases: 6. CDR3 amino acids: CASSSRTGIETQYF. The CDR3 DNA is TGTGCCAGCAGTTCACGGACAGGGATCGAGACCCAGTACTTC.

The chain joins TRBV7-9 to TRBJ2-2; no clear D. The ends were cut back, 1 base at V and 5 bases at J, with 8 bases in the middle. The CDR3 is 14 amino acids. Germline V gene lookup returns CDR1 SEHNR and CDR2 FQNEAQ (reference sequence). CDR3 coding DNA: TGTGCCAGCAGCTTAGTAGGATCAACCGGGGAGCTGTTTTTT. Translated: CASSLVGSTGELFF.

The V and J genes are TRBV5-6 and TRBJ2-5; either TRBD1 or TRBD2 may supply D (5 bases each). Germline CDR1 SGHDT, CDR2 YYEEEE. The CDR3 consists of 14 residues. Trimming shortened V by 0 bases and J by 4 bases, and 10 bases separated the two germline ends. CDR3 sequence: CASSLVRGGETQYF. The CDR3 DNA sequence: TGTGCCAGCAGCTTGGTCCGGGGCGGAGAGACCCAGTACTTC.